This passage covers 21 T cell receptor beta chains from one sample sequenced in a study of blood T cell repertoires in COVID-19. Repertoires were generated with immunoSEQ multiplex PCR, while TCRdb's copy carries only in-frame clones and drops some. The profile covers approximately 90,000 clones, with approximately 86% appearing a single time and roughly a sixth taken by the ten largest. Source material: peripheral blood. The receptors come from a woman older than 75 with acute or convalescent COVID-19.

The V gene is TRBV6-5, the J gene TRBJ2-7, with 8 bases identical to TRBD2. Germline CDR1 reads MNHEY; CDR2 reads SVGAGI. After removal of 6 bases from V and 3 bases from J, the junction contained 10 bases not matched to a gene. The CDR3 has 15 amino acids. This CDR3 reads CASSRGAGVSYEQYF. Written as DNA, the CDR3 is TGTGCCAGCAGCCGGGGAGCGGGGGTTAGCTACGAGCAGTACTTC.

J is TRBJ2-1 and V is TRBV3-1 (or the pseudogene TRBV3-2); 9 bases fit TRBD2. Germline CDR1 LGHDT, CDR2 YNNKEL (reference sequence). V shed 3 bases and J 7 bases; nucleotides not matched to a gene: 1. The CDR3 is 13 amino acids. CDR3 region: CASSQRGGNEQFF. In DNA, the CDR3 is TGTGCCAGCAGCCAGCGGGGGGGGAATGAGCAGTTCTTC.

The rearrangement links TRBV15 to TRBJ1-1; D call uncertain. The CDR3 runs 15 residues. The germline V gene has CDR1 LNHNV and CDR2 YYDKDF (reference sequence). The germline V and J ends were trimmed by 0 bases and 0 bases, with 8 bases remaining between them. The CDR3 bases are TGTGCCACCAGCAGAGATAGCGCAATGAACACTGAAGCTTTCTTT. Protein sequence: CATSRDSAMNTEAFF. Looking up the rest from reference TRBV15 and TRBJ1-1 gives the full variable domain: DAMVIQNPRYQVTQFGKPVTLSCSQTLNHNVMYWYQQKSSQAPKLLFHYYDKDFNNEADTPDNFQSRRPNTSFCFLDIRSPGLGDTAMYLCATSRDSAMNTEAFFGQGTRLTVV.

The V gene is TRBV2, the J gene TRBJ1-2; 10 nucleotides agree with TRBD1. The CDR3 contains 16 residues. Germline CDR1 and CDR2: SNHLY and FYNNEI. J was trimmed by 4 bases and V by 2 bases; bases with no gene match: 7. The CDR3 loop reads CASSEQTGGRGYGYTF. The DNA of the CDR3 is TGTGCCAGCAGTGAACAGACAGGGGGCCGGGGCTATGGCTACACCTTC.

The table lists this clone with a few counts. This chain uses TRBV5-4 with TRBJ2-1; 11 nucleotides agree with TRBD2. V dropped 3 bases and J dropped 3; count of bases not matched to a gene: 14. The CDR3 covers 19 residues. Per germline, CDR1 SGHNT and CDR2 YYREEE (reference sequence). In nucleotides, the CDR3 is TGTGCCAGCAGCTCCGGGTTGTATAGCGGGGGGGCGGGCTACAATGAGCAGTTCTTC. Residues: CASSSGLYSGGAGYNEQFF.

The V call is TRBV5-1, the J call TRBJ2-2, with 9 bases that match TRBD1. Germline loops: CDR1 SGHRS, CDR2 YFSETQ. There are 14 residues in the CDR3. V dropped 4 bases and J dropped 4; count of bases not matched to a gene: 2. CDR3 amino acids: CASSVDRGTGELFF. CDR3 coding DNA: TGCGCCAGCAGCGTGGACAGGGGCACCGGGGAGCTGTTTTTT.

Relative to its sample, this clone is medium-sized. This chain uses TRBV30 with TRBJ1-5, with 10 bases aligning to TRBD1. V shed 1 base, J shed 7 bases, and the junction held 1 base outside the gene matches. The CDR3 sequence is 13 residues long. Germline V lookup: CDR1 GTSNPN, CDR2 SVGIG (reference sequence). This CDR3 is CAWSGDRGQPQHF. CDR3 nucleotide sequence: TGTGCCTGGAGTGGGGACAGGGGCCAGCCCCAGCATTTT.

V usage is TRBV12-5 and J usage is TRBJ1-5, with D possibly TRBD1 on 5 matching bases. Germline V gene lookup returns CDR1 LGHNT and CDR2 FRNRAP. The CDR3 has 12 residues. With 4 bases removed from V and 7 bases from J, the gap between germline ends came to 8 bases. The CDR3 here is CASGWAGQPQHF. The CDR3, as DNA: TGTGCTAGTGGTTGGGCAGGGCAGCCCCAGCATTTT.

The V call is TRBV5-1, the J call TRBJ2-7; D is possibly TRBD1 (7 bases). V lost 0 bases, J lost 4 bases, and 17 bases lay in between. CDR3 length: 16 residues. Germline V gene sequence: CDR1 SGHRS, CDR2 YFSETQ. The CDR3 bases are TGCGCCAGCAGCTTGGCGGGCAGGGGGGACTTTTACGAGCAGTACTTC. As protein: CASSLAGRGDFYEQYF.

The V gene is TRBV15, the J gene TRBJ1-1; possibly TRBD1 for D (5 bases). Looked up from germline, CDR1 is LNHNV and CDR2 is YYDKDF (reference sequence). The V end was cut by 3 bases, the J end by 0 bases, with 11 bases between. The CDR3 totals 15 residues. The DNA for the CDR3 is TGTGCCACCAGCAGGGGACTGGGCTTGAACACTGAAGCTTTCTTT. Translating gives CATSRGLGLNTEAFF.

The table lists this clone with a count of one. The chain joins TRBV3-1 (or the pseudogene TRBV3-2) to TRBJ2-7; 9 positions match TRBD1. CDR1 is LGHDT and CDR2 is YNNKEL in the germline V gene (reference sequence). The CDR3 is 15 amino acids. With 2 bases clipped from V and 4 bases from J, the junction kept 6 bases outside the gene matches. The chain's CDR3 is CASSQQGTGWYEQYF. CDR3 bases: TGTGCCAGCAGCCAACAAGGGACAGGGTGGTACGAGCAGTACTTC.

V gene TRBV6-5 combines with J gene TRBJ2-7; D is possibly TRBD1 (5 bases). V shed 0 bases and J shed 2 bases, with 11 bases lying between them. Germline V lookup: CDR1 MNHEY, CDR2 SVGAGI. The CDR3 is 15 amino acids. This CDR3 reads CASSYSGRDTYEQYF. CDR3 bases: TGTGCCAGCAGTTACTCGGGCAGGGATACCTACGAGCAGTACTTC.

This sequence joins TRBV4-1 and TRBJ1-6; the D gene is possibly TRBD1 (6 bases). With 5 bases removed from V and 6 bases from J, the gap between germline ends came to 17 bases. Germline CDR1 is MGHRA and CDR2 is YSYEKL. The CDR3 sequence is 16 residues long. The CDR3 DNA sequence: TGCGCCAGCAGCGGGGATCCGGGACACACTAATTCACCCCTCCACTTT. Its protein product is CASSGDPGHTNSPLHF.

The chain joins TRBV6-4 to TRBJ2-3; TRBD2 matches 12 bases. Germline CDR1 and CDR2: MRHNA and SNTAGT. The V segment lost 0 bases and the J segment 3 bases; nucleotides outside the gene matches: 1. The CDR3 runs to 16 residues. CDR3 DNA: TGTGCCAGCAGTGACTCGACTAGCGGGGGTACAGATACGCAGTATTTT. Translating it yields CASSDSTSGGTDTQYF.

V usage is TRBV10-1 and J usage is TRBJ2-3; 8 bases map to TRBD1. With V trimmed by 4 bases and J by 3 bases, 6 bases remained unmatched. The CDR3 has 15 residues. Germline lookup yields CDR1 WNHNN and CDR2 SYGVQD (reference sequence). CDR3 sequence reads: CASSGTGYLTDTQYF. The CDR3 coding sequence is TGCGCCAGCAGTGGGACAGGGTATTTGACAGATACGCAGTATTTT.

The chain has TRBV12-5 and TRBJ1-4; D remains ambiguous. Germline CDR1 is LGHNT and CDR2 is FRNRAP. V was clipped by 4 bases and J by 8 bases, with 14 bases between them. This CDR3 spans 14 amino acids. The CDR3 DNA follows: TGTGCTAGTGGTTCCTCTCCGGCGGGAGAAAAACTGTTTTTT. Translation: CASGSSPAGEKLFF.

The chain is built from TRBV19 and TRBJ1-2; D is unresolved. Per the germline V gene, CDR1 is LNHDA and CDR2 is SQIVND (reference sequence). This CDR3 contains 14 residues. Trimming took 7 bases from V and 0 from J, leaving 12 bases between them. The CDR3 nucleotides are TGTGCCAGTAACTTCGACAAGTCTAACTATGGCTACACCTTC. It yields the protein CASNFDKSNYGYTF.

V gene TRBV9 combines with J gene TRBJ2-5, with a weak D call TRBD1 (6 bases). Germline V CDR1 and CDR2: SGDLS, YYNGEE. V lost 3 bases and J 10 bases, leaving 19 bases between the germline ends. The CDR3 is made up of 14 amino acids. CDR3 sequence: CASSATGLRDFQYF. CDR3 nucleotides: TGTGCCAGCAGCGCCACAGGGTTAAGAGACTTCCAGTACTTC.

This clone occurred once. V is TRBV5-1 and J is TRBJ1-1; perhaps TRBD1 as D (6 bases). Germline assignment: CDR1 SGHRS and CDR2 YFSETQ. V gave up 0 bases and J gave up 10 bases, with 16 bases separating them. The CDR3 loop spans 14 amino acids. The CDR3 loop is CASSLAGRGSSAFF. The CDR3 region has the DNA TGCGCCAGCAGCTTGGCTGGCAGGGGAAGCTCAGCTTTCTTT.

The rearrangement uses TRBV18 and TRBJ2-2; a possible D gene is TRBD2 (5 bases). Trimming shortened V by 2 bases and J by 3 bases, and 10 bases separated the two germline ends. The germline gives CDR1 KGHSH, CDR2 LQKENI. This CDR3 is 15 amino acids long. The CDR3 DNA follows: TGTGCCAGCTCACCAAGCAGCGGCGACACCGGGGAGCTGTTTTTT. The encoded protein is CASSPSSGDTGELFF.

This chain connects TRBV11-2 to TRBJ2-7; D is ambiguous. CDR3 size: 16 residues. Trimming pared 1 base from V and 1 base from J, leaving 14 bases between. Germline V gene lookup returns CDR1 SGHAT and CDR2 FQNNGV. CDR3 in amino acids: CASSLVMLGRSYEQYF. The CDR3 DNA sequence: TGTGCCAGCAGCTTAGTTATGTTGGGCAGATCCTACGAGCAGTACTTC.